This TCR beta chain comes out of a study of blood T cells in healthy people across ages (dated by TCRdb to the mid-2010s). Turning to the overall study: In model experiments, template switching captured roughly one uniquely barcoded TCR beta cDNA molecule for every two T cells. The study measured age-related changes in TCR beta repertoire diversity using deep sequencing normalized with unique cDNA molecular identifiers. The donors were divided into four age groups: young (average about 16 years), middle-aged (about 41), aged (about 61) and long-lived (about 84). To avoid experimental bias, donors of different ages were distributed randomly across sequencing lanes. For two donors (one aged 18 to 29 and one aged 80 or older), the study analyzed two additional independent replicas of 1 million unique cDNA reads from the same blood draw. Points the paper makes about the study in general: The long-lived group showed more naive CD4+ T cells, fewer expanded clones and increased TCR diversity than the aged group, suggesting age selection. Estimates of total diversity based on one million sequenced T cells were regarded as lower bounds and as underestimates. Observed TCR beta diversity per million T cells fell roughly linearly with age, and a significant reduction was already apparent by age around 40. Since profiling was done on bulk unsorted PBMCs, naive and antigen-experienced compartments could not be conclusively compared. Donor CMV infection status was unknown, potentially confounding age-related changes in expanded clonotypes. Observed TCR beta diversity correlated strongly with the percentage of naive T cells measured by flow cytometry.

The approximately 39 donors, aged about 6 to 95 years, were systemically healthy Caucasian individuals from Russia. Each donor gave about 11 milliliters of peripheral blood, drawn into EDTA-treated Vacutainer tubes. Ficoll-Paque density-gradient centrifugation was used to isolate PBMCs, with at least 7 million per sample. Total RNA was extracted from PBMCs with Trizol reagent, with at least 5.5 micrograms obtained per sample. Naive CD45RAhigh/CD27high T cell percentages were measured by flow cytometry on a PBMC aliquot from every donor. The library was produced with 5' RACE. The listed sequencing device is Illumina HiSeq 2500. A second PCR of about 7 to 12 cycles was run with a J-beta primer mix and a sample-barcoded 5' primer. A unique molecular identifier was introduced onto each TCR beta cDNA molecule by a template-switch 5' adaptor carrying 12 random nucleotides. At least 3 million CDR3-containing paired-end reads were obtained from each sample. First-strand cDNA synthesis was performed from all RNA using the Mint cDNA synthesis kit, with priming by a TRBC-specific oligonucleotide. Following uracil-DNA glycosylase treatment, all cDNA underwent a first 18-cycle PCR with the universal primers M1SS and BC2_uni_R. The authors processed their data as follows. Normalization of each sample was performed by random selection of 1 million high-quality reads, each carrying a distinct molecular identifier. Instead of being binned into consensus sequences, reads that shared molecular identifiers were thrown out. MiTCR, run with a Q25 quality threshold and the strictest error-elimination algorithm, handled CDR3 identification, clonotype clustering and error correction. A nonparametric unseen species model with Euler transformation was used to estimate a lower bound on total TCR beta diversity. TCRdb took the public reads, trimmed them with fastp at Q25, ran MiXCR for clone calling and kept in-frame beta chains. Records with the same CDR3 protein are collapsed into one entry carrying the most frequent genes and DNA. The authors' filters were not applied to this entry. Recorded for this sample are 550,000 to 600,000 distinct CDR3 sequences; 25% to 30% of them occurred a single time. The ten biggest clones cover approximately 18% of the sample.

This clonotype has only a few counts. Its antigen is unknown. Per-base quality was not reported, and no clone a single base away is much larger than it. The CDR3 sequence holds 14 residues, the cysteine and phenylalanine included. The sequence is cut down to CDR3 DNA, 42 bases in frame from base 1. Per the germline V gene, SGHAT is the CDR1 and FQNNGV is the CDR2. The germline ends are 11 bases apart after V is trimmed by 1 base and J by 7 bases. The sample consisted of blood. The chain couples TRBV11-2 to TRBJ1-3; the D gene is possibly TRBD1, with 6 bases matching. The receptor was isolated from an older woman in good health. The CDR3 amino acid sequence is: CASSLVGGQNTIYF. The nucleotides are TGTGCCAGCAGCTTAGTTGGAGGACAGAACACCATATATTTT.